The entry below describes one TCR beta chain. Its antigen is still unknown. The germline V gene sets CDR1 to SGHRS and CDR2 to YFSETQ. The CDR3, from cysteine to phenylalanine, totals 16 residues. The record lacks a DNA sequence. Sequencing was performed on an Illumina HiSeq 2000. TCR beta cDNA libraries were made by 5'RACE template switching that added a universal primer site and unique molecular identifiers. Synthesis of cDNA was primed from the TCR beta constant segment and was followed by two consecutive PCR amplification steps. As for how the authors treated the data: MIGEC was used to demultiplex reads and group reads by UMI, and MiTCR was used to assemble and quantify clonotypes. Only TCR cDNA sequences supported by at least two reads were kept to exclude erroneous sequences. The tcR package was used for downstream repertoire analysis, and clonotypes were matched across fractions by CDR3 nucleotide sequence plus V segment. VDJmatch was used to annotate antigen specificity against VDJdb, with one amino acid substitution in CDR3 permitted. TCRdb reprocessed the reads, reporting each CDR3 protein sequence once and no DNA. These V and J calls derive from TCRdb rather than the authors' analysis. This sample's clone table shows roughly 390,000 distinct CDR3 sequences. Roughly 5.4% of the sample is held by the ten biggest clonotypes.

The sample comes from a study of T cells expressing NK-cell markers (dated by TCRdb to the early 2020s). About the investigation overall: Three sorted T-cell subsets (CD3+CD56+NKG2C+, CD3+CD56+NKG2C- and CD3+CD56-NKG2C+) from fewer than 10 donors had their TCR beta-chain repertoires profiled. Illumina HiSeq 2000/2500, MiSeq or NextSeq was used to sequence libraries as 2 x 150 bp reads. The eight sequenced donors were randomly selected healthy volunteers, three men and five women. Among the eight sequenced donors, only one was HCMV-seronegative, while the other seven were HCMV-seropositive. Overall study results and their limits: In several donors, the dominant CD3+CD56+NKG2C+ clonotypes were found to rank among the top 10 CD8+ clonotypes and to make up about 1.0-7.0% of CD8+ T cells. Those dominant clonotypes were again the most abundant among CD3+CD56-NKG2C+ cells in several donors, at about 28.3-65%. Whether the expanded NKG2C-expressing T cell clones were specific for HCMV antigens remained unclear.

HCMV-specific IgG was detected in serum with a commercial ELISA kit to determine HCMV serostatus. Peripheral blood mononuclear cells were isolated from blood by Ficoll density gradient centrifugation. This clonotype was sampled from a man aged 18 to 69 in good health. The chain joins TRBV5-1 to TRBJ1-1. Sequenced: blood T cells: a sorted CD56 or NKG2C T cell subset, CD4+ or CD8+ T cells, or bulk PBMC T cells (not recorded which). This receptor carries the CDR3 CASSLAPGSTNTEAFF. Joined to the reference TRBV5-1 and TRBJ1-1 proteins, this CDR3 gives the full variable domain: KAGVTQTPRYLIKTRGQQVTLSCSPISGHRSVSWYQQTPGQGLQFLFEYFSETQRNKGNFPGRFSGRQFSNSRSEMNVSTLELGDSALYLCASSLAPGSTNTEAFFGQGTRLTVV.